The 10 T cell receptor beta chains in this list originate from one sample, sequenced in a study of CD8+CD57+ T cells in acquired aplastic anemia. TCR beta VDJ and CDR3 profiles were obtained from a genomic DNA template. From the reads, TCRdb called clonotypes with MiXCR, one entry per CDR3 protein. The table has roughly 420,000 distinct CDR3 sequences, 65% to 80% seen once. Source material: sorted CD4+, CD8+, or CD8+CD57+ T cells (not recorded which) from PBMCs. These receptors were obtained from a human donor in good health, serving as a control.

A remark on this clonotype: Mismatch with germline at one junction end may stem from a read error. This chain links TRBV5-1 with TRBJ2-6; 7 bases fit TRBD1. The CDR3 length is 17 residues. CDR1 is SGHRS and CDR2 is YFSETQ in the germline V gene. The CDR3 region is CASSSRTGLYRDKLFFF. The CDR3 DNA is TGCGCCAGCAGCTCCCGGACAGGACTGTACAGGGACAAACTGTTTTTTTTC.

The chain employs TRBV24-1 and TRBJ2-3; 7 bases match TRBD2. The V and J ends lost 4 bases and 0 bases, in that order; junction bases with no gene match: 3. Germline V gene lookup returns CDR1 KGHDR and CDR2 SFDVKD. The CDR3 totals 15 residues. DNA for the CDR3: TGTGCCACCAGTGAGGGGGGGGGTAGCACAGATACGCAGTATTTT. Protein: CATSEGGGSTDTQYF.

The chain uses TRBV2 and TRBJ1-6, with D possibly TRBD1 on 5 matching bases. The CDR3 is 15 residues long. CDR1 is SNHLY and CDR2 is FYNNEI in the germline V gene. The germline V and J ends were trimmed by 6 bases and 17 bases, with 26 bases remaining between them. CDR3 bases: TGTGCCAGCAGCTTTCAGGGCGGTCATAATGCCCCCATCCACTTT. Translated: CASSFQGGHNAPIHF.

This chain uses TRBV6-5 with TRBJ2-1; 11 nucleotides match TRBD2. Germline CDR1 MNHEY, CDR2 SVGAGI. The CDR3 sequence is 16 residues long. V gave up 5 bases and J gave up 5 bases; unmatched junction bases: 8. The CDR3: CASSLILTSGDNEQFF. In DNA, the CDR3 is TGTGCCAGCAGTCTAATATTGACTAGCGGGGACAATGAGCAGTTCTTC.

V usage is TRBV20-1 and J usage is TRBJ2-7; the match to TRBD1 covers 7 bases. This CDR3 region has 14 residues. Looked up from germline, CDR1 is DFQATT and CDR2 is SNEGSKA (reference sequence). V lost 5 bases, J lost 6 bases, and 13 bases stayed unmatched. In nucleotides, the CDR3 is TGCAGTGCTTCTTCCGGGACAGACCGCTCCGAGCAGTACTTC. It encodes CSASSGTDRSEQYF.

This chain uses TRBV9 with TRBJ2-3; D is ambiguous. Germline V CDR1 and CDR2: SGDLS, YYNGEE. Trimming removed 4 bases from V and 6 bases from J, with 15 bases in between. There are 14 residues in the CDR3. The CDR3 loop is CASSPTARLDTQYF. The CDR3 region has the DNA TGTGCCAGCAGCCCAACTGCTCGTCTCGATACGCAGTATTTT.

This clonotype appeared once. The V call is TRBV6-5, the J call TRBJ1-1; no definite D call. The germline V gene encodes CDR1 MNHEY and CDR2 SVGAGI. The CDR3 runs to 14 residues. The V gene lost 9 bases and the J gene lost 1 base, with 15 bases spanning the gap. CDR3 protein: CARSVEVGNTEAFF. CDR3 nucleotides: TGTGCCAGATCGGTCGAAGTTGGGAACACTGAAGCTTTCTTT.

The CDR3 reads CASSYAGGAFVALHF. The CDR3 DNA follows: TGTGCCAGCAGTTATGCCGGCGGGGCCTTCGTGGCCCTCCACTTT. This chain connects TRBV6-2 or TRBV6-3 to TRBJ1-6; D possibly corresponds to TRBD1 (5 bases). Trimming removed 3 bases from V and 14 bases from J, with 20 bases in between. This CDR3 is 15 amino acids long. Germline CDR1 reads MNHEY; CDR2 reads SVGEGT.

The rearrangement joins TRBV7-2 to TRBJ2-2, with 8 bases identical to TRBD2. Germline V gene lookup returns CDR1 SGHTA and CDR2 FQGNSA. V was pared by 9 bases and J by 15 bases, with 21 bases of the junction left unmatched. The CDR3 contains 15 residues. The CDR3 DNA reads TGTGCCAGTAGTATGCGCGGGGGGATCACCGGGGGGGTGTTTTTT. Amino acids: CASSMRGGITGGVFF.

CDR3 amino acids: CASSRDRGAKPLHF. For the CDR3, the DNA is TGCGCCAGCAGCCGGGACAGGGGCGCTAAACCCCTCCACTTT. V is TRBV5-1 and J is TRBJ1-6; 10 positions match TRBD1. V trimming: 4 bases; J trimming: 12 bases; junction bases outside the gene matches: 7. Germline CDR1 and CDR2: SGHRS and YFSETQ. This CDR3 is built from 14 residues.